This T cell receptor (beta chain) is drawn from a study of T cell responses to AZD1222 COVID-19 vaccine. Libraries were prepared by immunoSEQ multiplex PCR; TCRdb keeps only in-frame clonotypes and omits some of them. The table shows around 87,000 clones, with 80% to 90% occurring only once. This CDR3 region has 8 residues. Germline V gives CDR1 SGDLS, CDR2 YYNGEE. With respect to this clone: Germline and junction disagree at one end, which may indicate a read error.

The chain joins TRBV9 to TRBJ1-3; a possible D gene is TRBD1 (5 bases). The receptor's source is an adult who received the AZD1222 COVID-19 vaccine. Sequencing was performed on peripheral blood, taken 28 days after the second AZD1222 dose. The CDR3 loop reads CASSPGHF. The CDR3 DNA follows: TGTGCCAGCAGCCCGGGACATTTT.